Included here is one T cell receptor (beta chain) sequence, with context. The antigen it binds to is not known. There are no base qualities to consult, and no much larger clone falls within one base. TCR beta CDR3 regions were amplified from RNA transcripts. The TCR CDR3 was subjected to a first round of RT-PCR using the HTBI primer set and the Qiagen OneStep RT-PCR kit. A second multiplex PCR round built the libraries, followed by size selection and purification. Libraries were sequenced paired-end with 100 bp reads on an Illumina HiSeq2000. As for how the authors treated the data: SOAPnuke was used to process the raw data, throwing out any read that contained adapters or uncalled bases, had a mean Phred below 15, or lacked an exact constant-primer or identifier match. High-quality paired reads were merged using COPE v1.2.5, and each unique nucleotide sequence was defined as a clonotype. Clonotypes were aligned to IMGT TRBV, TRBD and TRBJ reference segments using MiTCR v1.1. Analysis was restricted to V-J combinations with a frequency above 0.0001, which covered roughly 99% of repertoires. A TCS score was defined as the ratio of F50 (clonal expansion) to E x V (chaos), with BLOSUM62-based TCRdist applied between CDR3 peptides within each V-J. Welch's t-statistics and random forest reduced roughly 530 V-J features to some 14, which were used in a naive Bayes classifier (R e1071). TCRdb's own reprocessing of the public reads used fastp at Q25 and MiXCR and kept productive beta chains. Here each entry gathers all rows of one CDR3 protein and keeps the most common genes and DNA. The V and J calls and clone size come from TCRdb's table, not from the authors' own analysis. The sample table holds about 340,000 distinct CDR3 sequences, of which 15% to 20% were seen once. The top ten hold under 55% of the sample.

Stable Graves' hyperthyroidism was defined as the absence of progression to ophthalmopathy over 18 months of follow-up. Hyperthyroidism patients were aged 18 to 65 years and newly diagnosed, with disease duration of less than 2 months. The study excluded patients with uncontrolled infections, other autoimmune diseases, pregnancy or lactation. Diagnoses relied on clinical symptoms, serum thyroxine and TRAb, thyroid ultrasound and orbital computed tomography. PBMCs were separated from approximately 9.9 ml of fresh peripheral blood using Ficoll-Paque density gradient centrifugation. Trizol reagent was used to extract total RNA, and RNA quality was then checked on an Agilent 2100 Bioanalyzer. From the cysteine up to the phenylalanine, the CDR3 has a length of 13 residues. Kept here is only the CDR3 DNA, which spans 39 bases and is read in frame from base 1. V is reduced by 5 bases and J by 4 bases, leaving a spacing of 11 bases between them. CDR1 and CDR2 are drawn from the germline V gene (reference sequence): LNHNV, YYDKDF.

The sample originates from a study of T cells in Graves' hyperthyroidism and ophthalmopathy (dated by TCRdb to 2018 to 2020). Context from the whole study: Peripheral blood samples were taken at initial diagnosis, before any treatment was given. In more than five Graves' hyperthyroidism patients, the study also compared T-cell repertoires from thyroid tissue with T-cell repertoires from blood. The paper reports TCR Vbeta CDR3 sequencing of about 140 peripheral blood samples: over 40 ophthalmopathy, approximately 74 hyperthyroidism and roughly 17 progressor patients. Whether ophthalmopathy could be predicted prospectively was tested in an independent validation cohort made up of about 20 hyperthyroidism patients plus 17 patients who later progressed to ophthalmopathy. To identify TCR V-J signatures that set the groups apart, the researchers used a discovery cohort of more than 95 patients, made up of under 45 with Graves' ophthalmopathy and some 58 with stable Graves' hyperthyroidism. Once sampling was done, hyperthyroidism patients were given methimazole at a starting dose of 30 mg daily, whereas ophthalmopathy patients were given high-dose intravenous methylprednisolone. For training and testing, the roughly 100 patients in the discovery cohort were randomly divided in a 7:3 ratio. Overall results and qualifications from the work: No statistical method was used to set the sample size in advance, and investigators knew the group allocation. In cross-validation, a model built on a 13 V-J signature told ophthalmopathy apart from stable hyperthyroidism with approximately 90% sensitivity and roughly 83% specificity, and in testing the same model reached 80%/75%. Blood samples also contained most of the expanded thyroid clonotypes (frequency above 0.001), which suggests that blood repertoires may reflect thyroid immune responses. In validation, the model predicted progression to ophthalmopathy with roughly 66% sensitivity and 72% to 85% specificity, a median of approximately 6.5 months before onset.

The sequence links TRBV15 to TRBJ1-1; TRBD1 might be the D gene, on 5 matching bases. The specimen was blood. The sequence derives from a woman in her 50s with Graves' hyperthyroidism. The nucleotide sequence reads TGTGCCACCAGCTGGGGGGTGGCCACTGAAGCTTTCTTT. Translated, it gives CATSWGVATEAFF.